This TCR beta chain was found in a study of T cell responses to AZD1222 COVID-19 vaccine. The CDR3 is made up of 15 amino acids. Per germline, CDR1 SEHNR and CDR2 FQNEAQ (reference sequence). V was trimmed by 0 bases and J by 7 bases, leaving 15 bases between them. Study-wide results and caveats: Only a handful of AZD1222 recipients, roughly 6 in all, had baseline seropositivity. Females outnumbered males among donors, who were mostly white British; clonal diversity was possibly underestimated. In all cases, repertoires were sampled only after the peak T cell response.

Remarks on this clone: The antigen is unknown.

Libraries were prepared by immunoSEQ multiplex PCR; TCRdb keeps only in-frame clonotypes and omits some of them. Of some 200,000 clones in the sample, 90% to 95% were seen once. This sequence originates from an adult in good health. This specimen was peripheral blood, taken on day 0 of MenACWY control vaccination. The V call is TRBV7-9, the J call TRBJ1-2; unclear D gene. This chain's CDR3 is CASSLASPELAGYTF. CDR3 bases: TGTGCCAGCAGCTTAGCGTCTCCCGAGTTGGCTGGCTACACCTTC.